Detailed here is one TCR beta chain. Antigen: not known. Trimming took off 2 bases at V and 7 bases at J, with 16 bases between the two ends. The CDR3 is 15 amino acids. From germline, CDR1 is SGHRS and CDR2 YFSETQ. Every sample had a minimum of 6 million PBMCs isolated. Through a sample-barcoded 5' primer and a J-beta primer mix, a second PCR was run for about 6 to 12 cycles. TCRdb itself ran the 5' RACE reads through MiXCR, one entry per CDR3 protein. The sample records over 1.5 million distinct CDR3 sequences, 49% being singletons. The data were obtained in a study of blood T cells in healthy people across ages. Overall study results and limits: Comparison with aged donors showed that long-lived donors had more naive CD4+ cells and higher diversity.

V and J are TRBV5-1 and TRBJ2-1, with a possible D match to TRBD2 (7 bases). The sequencing sample was made of blood. The receptor was isolated from a woman aged 40 to 50 in good health. CDR3 coding DNA: TGCGCCAGCAGCTTTGGGGCGGGGGCTGGAAATGAGCAGTTCTTC. Translated, it gives CASSFGAGAGNEQFF. Full variable domain (missing parts from reference TRBV5-1 and TRBJ2-1): KAGVTQTPRYLIKTRGQQVTLSCSPISGHRSVSWYQQTPGQGLQFLFEYFSETQRNKGNFPGRFSGRQFSNSRSEMNVSTLELGDSALYLCASSFGAGAGNEQFFGPGTRLTVL.